Below are 27 T cell receptor beta chains sequenced from a single sample in a study of graft-versus-host responses after intestinal transplantation. Data came from immunoSEQ multiplex PCR; TCRdb stores just in-frame clones and leaves some out. The profile covers about 90,000 clones, with roughly 91% appearing a single time and around 0.49% taken by the ten largest. The antigens for these receptors are not known. Material: unstimulated CD8+ T cells sorted from spleen or lymph node cells, obtained before intestinal transplant. Receptors originate from a human donor who received an intestinal transplant.

In the case of this clone: Other nucleotide sequences in the sample specify the same CDR3. The rearrangement joins TRBV19 to TRBJ1-5; D gene uncertain. Germline values: CDR1 LNHDA, CDR2 SQIVND (reference sequence). This CDR3 region has 13 residues. Trimming left V 2 bases short and J 2 bases short, with 4 bases between. CDR3: CASSISGNQPQHF. The CDR3 DNA reads as TGTGCCAGTAGTATAAGCGGCAATCAGCCCCAGCATTTT.

This sequence joins TRBV10-3 and TRBJ2-7; D possibly corresponds to TRBD1 (6 bases). Trimming shortened V by 2 bases and J by 4 bases, and 6 bases separated the two germline ends. This CDR3 comprises 12 residues. Per the germline V gene, CDR1 is ENHRY and CDR2 is SYGVKD. The CDR3 DNA reads as TGTGCCATCAGTGAGGACAGGTACGAGCAGTACTTC. As protein: CAISEDRYEQYF.

The CDR3 loop reads CASNLGPGQETQYF. The CDR3, as DNA: TGTGCCAGCAACCTGGGCCCAGGCCAAGAGACCCAGTACTTC. The chain uses TRBV7-9 and TRBJ2-5; D is undetermined. This CDR3 region has 14 residues. Per the germline V gene, CDR1 is SEHNR and CDR2 is FQNEAQ (reference sequence). V dropped 7 bases and J dropped 1 base, with 13 bases sitting between them.

The chain combines TRBV6-1 with TRBJ2-7; the match to TRBD1 covers 8 bases. Germline V gene lookup returns CDR1 MNHNS and CDR2 SASEGT. This CDR3 has 15 amino acids. V shed 6 bases and J 4 bases; nucleotides not matched to a gene: 11. In nucleotides, the CDR3 is TGTGCCAGCAGCGCCGTTGGACAGGGCGTGTACGAGCAGTACTTC. Translated: CASSAVGQGVYEQYF.

This clone is a singleton in its sample. The J gene is TRBJ2-2, the V gene TRBV9, with 11 nucleotides matching TRBD2. Germline V gene data show CDR1 as SGDLS and CDR2 as YYNGEE. CDR3 length: 17 residues. The V and J ends lost 1 base and 2 bases, in that order; junction bases with no gene match: 4. For the CDR3, the DNA is TGTGCCAGCAGCGTACGAACTAGCGGGAGTAACACCGGGGAGCTGTTTTTT. Translating it yields CASSVRTSGSNTGELFF.

The CDR3 loop reads CASSDNSNEQFF. The CDR3, as DNA: TGTGCCAGCAGCGACAATAGCAATGAGCAGTTCTTC. The chain carries TRBV7-6 and TRBJ2-1; D is unresolved. The V end lost 5 bases, the J end lost 6 bases, and 8 bases lay between the germline ends. This CDR3 spans 12 amino acids. CDR1 and CDR2 (germline): SGHVS, FNYEAQ.

V is TRBV10-3 and J is TRBJ2-1, with 9 bases aligning to TRBD1. The J segment lost 7 bases and the V segment lost 6 bases, leaving 13 bases of the junction unmatched. The CDR3 loop spans 16 amino acids. Looked up from germline, CDR1 is ENHRY and CDR2 is SYGVKD. The CDR3 DNA reads TGTGCCATCAGGGGATCCTGGGACAGGGTCAGAAATGAGCAGTTCTTC. Protein sequence: CAIRGSWDRVRNEQFF.

The chain carries TRBV15 and TRBJ1-1; TRBD1 might be the D (5 bases). The CDR3 is made up of 14 amino acids. V lost 0 bases and J lost 8, with 13 bases in between. Germline CDR1 LNHNV, CDR2 YYDKDF (reference sequence). The CDR3 loop reads CATSRDLTRQEAFF. The CDR3 DNA follows: TGTGCCACCAGCAGAGATCTAACCCGACAGGAAGCTTTCTTT.

The chain links TRBV2 to TRBJ2-7, with 9 bases fitting TRBD2. Trimming took 8 bases from V and 3 from J; bases not matched to a gene: 8. The CDR3 spans 14 residues. CDR1 is SNHLY, CDR2 FYNNEI, per germline. The CDR3 loop reads CASRGLAGLYEQYF. The CDR3 DNA follows: TGTGCCAGCCGAGGGCTAGCGGGGCTCTACGAGCAGTACTTC.

The CDR3 DNA is TGCGCCAGCAGCCAAGGGACAGGGTTGAATCAGCCCCAGCATTTT. This sequence encodes CASSQGTGLNQPQHF. The chain links TRBV4-1 to TRBJ1-5; 8 nucleotides agree with TRBD1. Germline CDR1 and CDR2: MGHRA and YSYEKL. The CDR3 loop spans 15 amino acids. Trimming at V came to 1 base and at J to 4 bases, leaving 3 bases not matched to a gene.

This rearrangement joins TRBV7-9 to TRBJ2-2; 8 nucleotides agree with TRBD1. The V and J ends lost 6 bases and 4 bases, in that order; junction bases with no gene match: 10. Germline V gene data show CDR1 as SEHNR and CDR2 as FQNEAQ (reference sequence). CDR3 size: 16 residues. CDR3 coding DNA: TGTGCCAGCAGATTCCTACAGGGGGTCCGCACCGGGGAGCTGTTTTTT. Its translation is CASRFLQGVRTGELFF.

This sequence joins TRBV7-6 and TRBJ1-5, with D possibly being TRBD1 (6 bases). The CDR3 length is 14 residues. Germline CDR1 SGHVS, CDR2 FNYEAQ. V shed 4 bases and J shed 7 bases, with 14 bases lying between them. The DNA for the CDR3 is TGTGCCAGCAGCTCCGAACAGGGTCTCCAGCCCCAGCATTTT. Translated, it gives CASSSEQGLQPQHF.

This clone was seen a handful of times. The gene calls are TRBV6-5 and TRBJ2-5, with D perhaps TRBD2 (6 bases). Between the trimmed V and J ends, which lost 0 bases and 5 bases, there was a span of 13 bases. This CDR3 is 15 amino acids long. Germline values: CDR1 MNHEY, CDR2 SVGAGI. CDR3 loop: CASSYSGGWGETQYF. The CDR3, as DNA: TGTGCCAGCAGTTACTCGGGAGGTTGGGGTGAGACCCAGTACTTC.

The genes are TRBV4-1 and TRBJ1-6, with 9 bases fitting TRBD1. This CDR3 has 15 amino acids. Germline CDR1 and CDR2: MGHRA and YSYEKL. The trim removed 1 base at V and 7 bases at J, leaving 2 bases unmatched. Here the CDR3 reads CASSQGGTGNSPLHF. The CDR3 DNA reads as TGCGCCAGCAGCCAAGGTGGGACAGGGAATTCACCCCTCCACTTT.

The gene calls are TRBV7-2 and TRBJ2-1, with TRBD2 as a possible D gene (5 bases). V was trimmed by 0 bases and J by 8 bases, leaving 11 bases between them. The CDR3 has 14 residues. CDR1 SGHTA and CDR2 FQGNSA come from the germline V gene. DNA of the CDR3: TGTGCCAGCAGCTTAGCGGGAGTTTCCCATGAGCAGTTCTTC. It is translated as CASSLAGVSHEQFF.

The chain is built from TRBV7-9 and TRBJ1-1; 7 bases are a match to TRBD1. The CDR3 has 15 residues. Losses at the gene ends were 3 bases for V and 5 bases for J; bases not matched to a gene: 9. Germline CDR1 SEHNR, CDR2 FQNEAQ (reference sequence). The CDR3 DNA reads TGTGCCAGCAGCTTTCATCAAGCAGGGGGGACTGAAGCTTTCTTT. Its protein product is CASSFHQAGGTEAFF.

The chain links TRBV10-3 to TRBJ1-2, with TRBD1 as a possible D gene (5 bases). V was cut by 4 bases and J by 5 bases, with 14 bases left in between. Per germline, CDR1 ENHRY and CDR2 SYGVKD. The CDR3 is 14 amino acids. The CDR3 reads CAISAAGLRYGYTF. The CDR3 nucleotides are TGTGCCATCAGTGCGGCAGGGCTTCGGTATGGCTACACCTTC.

The DNA for the CDR3 is TGTGCCAGTAGTCCGGGACAGGGGGACTATGGCTACACCTTC. Protein product: CASSPGQGDYGYTF. V is TRBV19 and J is TRBJ1-2; 11 bases match TRBD1. After removal of 5 bases from V and 3 bases from J, the junction contained 2 bases not matched to a gene. This CDR3 comprises 14 residues. The V gene's germline CDR1 is LNHDA and CDR2 SQIVND (reference sequence).

This clone was recorded once. The genes are TRBV21-1 and TRBJ2-3; the table assigns TRBD2, which was not confirmed against the DNA. TRBV21-1 is a recognized pseudogene. The length of the CDR3 is 13 residues. The CDR3, as DNA: TGTGCCAGCAGGTCTCGGAGCACAGATACGCAGTATTTT. Translated: CASRSRSTDTQYF.

The chain uses TRBV27 and TRBJ2-7, with TRBD1 matching 7 bases. Germline values: CDR1 MNHEY, CDR2 SMNVEV (reference sequence). The CDR3 runs 13 residues. Trimming removed 2 bases from V and 3 bases from J; junction bases left unmatched: 1. As DNA, the CDR3 is TGTGCCAGCAGTTTAAGGGACAGCTACGAGCAGTACTTC. Translating it yields CASSLRDSYEQYF.

The table lists this clone with a few counts. The chain combines TRBV10-3 with TRBJ1-2, with 9 positions matching TRBD1. Germline V lookup: CDR1 ENHRY, CDR2 SYGVKD. V trimming: 6 bases; J trimming: 7 bases; junction bases outside the gene matches: 3. The CDR3 runs to 12 residues. The DNA of the CDR3 is TGTGCCATCAGGACAGGGGGAAGTGGCTACACCTTC. This codes for CAIRTGGSGYTF.

The rearrangement joins TRBV7-9 to TRBJ2-5, with 10 bases that match TRBD2. The J call may be incorrect, as the DNA end agrees better with TRBJ2-7. This CDR3 comprises 14 residues. CDR1 SEHNR and CDR2 FQNEAQ come from the germline V gene (reference sequence). CDR3 nucleotides: TGTGCCAGCGGGGAGCGGGGGGGCCCCTACGAGCAGTACTTC. Translated, it gives CASGERGGPYEQYF.

This clone was found once. V is TRBV19 and J is TRBJ2-5; 13 nucleotides match TRBD2. TRBJ2-7 matches the DNA end more closely, so the J call is doubtful. The CDR3 is made up of 16 amino acids. CDR1 and CDR2 from the germline V gene are LNHDA and SQIVND (reference sequence). CDR3 nucleotide sequence: TGTGCCAGTAGTACCTTGCAGACTAGCGGGAGGTACGAGCAGTACTTC. Translated: CASSTLQTSGRYEQYF.

The rearrangement joins TRBV19 to TRBJ1-4; D gene uncertain. The V end was cut by 2 bases, the J end by 6 bases, with 4 bases between. The germline V gene has CDR1 LNHDA and CDR2 SQIVND (reference sequence). CDR3 size: 12 residues. The CDR3 loop reads CASSIPDEKLFF. For the CDR3, the DNA is TGTGCCAGTAGTATACCGGATGAAAAACTGTTTTTT.

The V and J genes are TRBV4-1 and TRBJ1-1, with 7 nucleotides matching TRBD1. CDR3 length: 15 amino acids. CDR1 MGHRA and CDR2 YSYEKL come from the germline V gene. Trimming cost V 3 bases and J 3 bases; bases outside gene matches: 7. Written as DNA, the CDR3 is TGCGCCAGCAGCCAGGTACAGGGGACACACACTGAAGCTTTCTTT. Residues: CASSQVQGTHTEAFF.

V usage is TRBV6-5 and J usage is TRBJ1-2; 8 bases line up with TRBD1. The CDR3 loop spans 15 amino acids. Germline V gene lookup returns CDR1 MNHEY and CDR2 SVGAGI. The V and J ends lost 0 bases and 3 bases, in that order; junction bases with no gene match: 3. CDR3 bases: TGTGCCAGCAGTTACTCGGACAGGGTGGACTATGGCTACACCTTC. Encoded protein: CASSYSDRVDYGYTF.

The chain is built from TRBV28 and TRBJ2-5; TRBD2 agrees at 7 bases. The length of the CDR3 is 13 residues. Trimming took 4 bases from V and 2 from J; bases not matched to a gene: 1. The V gene's germline CDR1 is MDHEN and CDR2 SYDVKM. The CDR3 loop reads CASSSGRQETQYF. CDR3 in DNA: TGTGCCAGCAGTTCCGGGAGGCAAGAGACCCAGTACTTC.